The clone carrying this T cell receptor (beta chain) was seen just once. Its antigen is as yet unknown. Germline V gene sequence: CDR1 KGHSH, CDR2 LQKENI. V was clipped by 6 bases and J by 7 bases, with 9 bases between them. The CDR3 contains 11 residues. This specimen belongs to a study of cytotoxic CD8 clonotypes in ibrutinib-treated CLL. Study information: The patients, some eleven relapsed/refractory and about 14 treatment-naive, included about 17 who were IGHV unmutated. Partial responses totalled approximately 24 and complete responses 2; after median approximately 62 months, roughly 14 remained remitted and roughly twelve progressed.

Study-level results: Whereas clonality rose at ibrutinib response, it declined toward baseline at progression.

Investigators sought sequencing depths of between 1 in 200,000 and 1 in 1 million T cells. Only in-frame clones appear in the TCRdb table, and some are missing; sequencing was by immunoSEQ multiplex PCR. The data show 85,000 or so clones, roughly 77% seen once. The sample was PBMCs, taken after 12 months of ibrutinib treatment. This rearrangement joins TRBV18 to TRBJ2-5, with a tentative D call TRBD2 (5 bases). The source of this sequence is a human donor with chronic lymphocytic leukemia. CDR3 nucleotides: TGTGCCAGCTCCCGGGATGGGACCCAGTACTTC. Translation: CASSRDGTQYF.